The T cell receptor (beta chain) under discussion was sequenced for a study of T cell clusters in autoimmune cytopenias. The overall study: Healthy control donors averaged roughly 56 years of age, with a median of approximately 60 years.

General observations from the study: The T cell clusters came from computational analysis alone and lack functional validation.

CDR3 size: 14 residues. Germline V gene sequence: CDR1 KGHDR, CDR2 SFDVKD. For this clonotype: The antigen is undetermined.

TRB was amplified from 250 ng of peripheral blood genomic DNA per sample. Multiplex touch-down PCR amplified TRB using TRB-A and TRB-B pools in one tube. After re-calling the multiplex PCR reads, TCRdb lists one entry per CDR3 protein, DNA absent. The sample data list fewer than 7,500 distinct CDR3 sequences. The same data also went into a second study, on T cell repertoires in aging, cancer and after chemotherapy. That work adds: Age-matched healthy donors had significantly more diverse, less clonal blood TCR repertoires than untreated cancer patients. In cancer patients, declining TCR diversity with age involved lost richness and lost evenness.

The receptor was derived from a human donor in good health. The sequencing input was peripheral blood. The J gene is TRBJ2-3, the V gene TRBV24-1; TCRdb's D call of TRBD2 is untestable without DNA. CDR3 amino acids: CATADSRKTDTQYF.